The 4 T cell receptor beta chains presented below share a single source sample, sequenced in a study of shared clonotypes between healthy human individuals. The method was immunoSEQ multiplex PCR; TCRdb's version includes in-frame clones alone and lacks a portion of them. Here the sample spans roughly 1,500,000 clones, around 98.5% being singletons. The sequencing sample was made of naive CD4+ T cells sorted from blood. Described subset: CD45RA+ positively selected. Source of these receptors: a man aged 25 to 40 in good health.

This chain connects TRBV9 to TRBJ2-1; the match to TRBD1 covers 10 bases. V lost 0 bases and J lost 8; bases outside the gene matches: 5. Germline CDR1 SGDLS, CDR2 YYNGEE. The CDR3 totals 15 residues. The CDR3 DNA reads TGTGCCAGCAGCGTAGCGGGGACAGGGGTCTATGAGCAGTTCTTC. This codes for CASSVAGTGVYEQFF.

The chain uses TRBV18 and TRBJ2-2; a weak D match, TRBD2 (6 bases). V was cut by 3 bases and J by 3 bases, with 11 bases left in between. CDR3 length: 15 amino acids. Germline V gene lookup returns CDR1 KGHSH and CDR2 LQKENI. CDR3 nucleotide sequence: TGTGCCAGCTCACCGGCGGGGACTTACACCGGGGAGCTGTTTTTT. Translating gives CASSPAGTYTGELFF.

Worth noting for this clone: The junction differs from germline at one of its ends, possibly a read error. The genes are TRBV2 and TRBJ1-5; D unclear. The CDR3 runs 19 residues. In germline, CDR1 is SNHLY, CDR2 FYNNEI. CDR3 region: CASSEALGGGLGSNQSQHF. Here the CDR3 DNA reads TGTGCCAGCAGTGAAGCCCTCGGAGGAGGTCTCGGGAGCAATCAGTCCCAGCATTTT.

Here the CDR3 reads CASSLGGTVHNEQFF. In nucleotides, the CDR3 is TGCGCCAGCAGCTTGGGGGGAACTGTACACAATGAGCAGTTCTTC. The chain joins TRBV5-1 to TRBJ2-1; the D is unclear. Between the trimmed V and J ends, which lost 0 bases and 5 bases, there was a span of 12 bases. Germline V CDR1 and CDR2: SGHRS, YFSETQ. This CDR3 contains 15 residues. Complete variable domain (other parts from reference TRBV5-1 and TRBJ2-1): KAGVTQTPRYLIKTRGQQVTLSCSPISGHRSVSWYQQTPGQGLQFLFEYFSETQRNKGNFPGRFSGRQFSNSRSEMNVSTLELGDSALYLCASSLGGTVHNEQFFGPGTRLTVL.